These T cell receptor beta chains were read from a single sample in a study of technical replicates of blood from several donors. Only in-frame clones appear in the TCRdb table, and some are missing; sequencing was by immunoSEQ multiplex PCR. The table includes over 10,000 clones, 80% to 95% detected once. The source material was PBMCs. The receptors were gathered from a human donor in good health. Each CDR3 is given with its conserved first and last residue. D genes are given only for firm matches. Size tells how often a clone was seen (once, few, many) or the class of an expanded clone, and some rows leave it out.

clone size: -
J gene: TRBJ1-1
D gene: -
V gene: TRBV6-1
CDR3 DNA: TGTGCCAGCAGTGAAGCGCTTGGATCCACCAGGGCTTTCTTT
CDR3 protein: CASSEALGSTRAFF

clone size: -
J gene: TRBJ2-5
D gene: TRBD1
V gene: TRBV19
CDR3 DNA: TGTGCCAGTACCGGATCAGGGGGAGTGGGGGAGACCCAGTACTTC
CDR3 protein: CASTGSGGVGETQYF

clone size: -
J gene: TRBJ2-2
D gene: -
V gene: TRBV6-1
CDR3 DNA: TGTGCCAGCAGTGAACGATCGGAGGCCGGGGAGCTGTTTTTT
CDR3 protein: CASSERSEAGELFF

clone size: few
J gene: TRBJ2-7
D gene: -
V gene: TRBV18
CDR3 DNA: TGTGCCAGCTCACCCGTGGTTGGGACTGGTTACTACGAGCAGTACTTC
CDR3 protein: CASSPVVGTGYYEQYF

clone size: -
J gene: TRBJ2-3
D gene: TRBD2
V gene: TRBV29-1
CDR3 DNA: TGCAGCGTTGTTGTTCTAGCGGGAACAGATACGCAGTATTTT
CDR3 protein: CSVVVLAGTDTQYF

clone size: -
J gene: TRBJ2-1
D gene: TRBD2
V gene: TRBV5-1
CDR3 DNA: TGCGCCAGCAGCACCGGACGCGGTAGCGGGAGAGGGAATGAGCAGTTCTTC
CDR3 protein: CASSTGRGSGRGNEQFF

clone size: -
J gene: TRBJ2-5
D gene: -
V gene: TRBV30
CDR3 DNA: TGTGCCTGGAGTCTGATCGCGGAGACCCAGTACTTC
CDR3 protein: CAWSLIAETQYF

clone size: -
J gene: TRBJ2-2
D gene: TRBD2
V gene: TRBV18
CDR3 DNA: TGTGCCAGCTCACCGGGGACGGGAGGCGACACCGGGGAGCTGTTTTTT
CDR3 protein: CASSPGTGGDTGELFF

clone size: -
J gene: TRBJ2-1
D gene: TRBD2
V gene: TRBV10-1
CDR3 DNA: TGCGCCAGCAGTGAGAAAGGGACTAGCGGTCGCGACTCTTATATGAATGAGCAGTTCTTC
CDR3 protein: CASSEKGTSGRDSYMNEQFF

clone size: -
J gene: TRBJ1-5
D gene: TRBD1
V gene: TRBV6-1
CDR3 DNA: TGTGCCAGCAGTGAACCGGGACAGGAGCCTCAGCCCCAGCATTTT
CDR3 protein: CASSEPGQEPQPQHF

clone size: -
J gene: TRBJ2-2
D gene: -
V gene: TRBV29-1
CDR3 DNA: TGCAGCGCCCTGCATCCGGGACAACGGAACACCGGGGAGCTGTTTTTT
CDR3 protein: CSALHPGQRNTGELFF

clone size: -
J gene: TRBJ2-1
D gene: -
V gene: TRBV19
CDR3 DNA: TGTGCCAGTAGTATAGATGGTAGGCGGAGAAAAAGTGAGCAGTTCTTC
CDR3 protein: CASSIDGRRRKSEQFF

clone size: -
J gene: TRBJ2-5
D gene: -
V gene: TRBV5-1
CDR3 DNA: TGCGCCAGCAGCATATCGCAAGAGACCCAGTACTTC
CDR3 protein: CASSISQETQYF

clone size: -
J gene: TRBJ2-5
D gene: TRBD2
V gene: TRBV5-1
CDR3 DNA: TGCGCCAGCAGCTTAAGGTCTGCGGGAGTATCAGAGACCCAGTACTTC
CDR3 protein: CASSLRSAGVSETQYF

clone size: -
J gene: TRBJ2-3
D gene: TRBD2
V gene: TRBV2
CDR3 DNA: TGTGCCAGCAGTGGAACGACTAGCGGGACCCCTTCCGAGTATTTT
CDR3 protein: CASSGTTSGTPSEYF

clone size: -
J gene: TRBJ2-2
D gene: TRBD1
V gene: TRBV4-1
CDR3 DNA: TGCGCCAGCAGCCAAGATTATCCAGGGGGCGCCGCCGGGGAGCTGTTTTTT
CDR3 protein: CASSQDYPGGAAGELFF

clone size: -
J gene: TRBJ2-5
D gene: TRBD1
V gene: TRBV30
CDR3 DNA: TGTGCCTGGAGCTTGGGGACAGGGGGAATGGGAGAGACCCAGTACTTC
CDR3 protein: CAWSLGTGGMGETQYF

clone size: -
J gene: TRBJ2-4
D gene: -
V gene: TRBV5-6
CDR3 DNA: TGTGCCAGCAGCTTGAGGCTAGCTGGAGCCAAAAACATTCAGTACTTC
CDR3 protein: CASSLRLAGAKNIQYF

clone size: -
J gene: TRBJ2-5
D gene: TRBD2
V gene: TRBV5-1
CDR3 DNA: TGCGCCAGCAGCCCGGGCAAGACTAGCGGGAGTTTCGGAGAGACCCAGTACTTC
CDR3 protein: CASSPGKTSGSFGETQYF

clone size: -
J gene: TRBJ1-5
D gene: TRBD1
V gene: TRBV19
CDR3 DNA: TGTGCCACAAGCGGGACAGGATTTCAGCCCCAGCATTTT
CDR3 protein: CATSGTGFQPQHF

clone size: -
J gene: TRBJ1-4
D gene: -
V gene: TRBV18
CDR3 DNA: TGTGCCAGCTCACCACTTGTCAGGGCTGAAAAACTGTTTTTT
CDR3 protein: CASSPLVRAEKLFF

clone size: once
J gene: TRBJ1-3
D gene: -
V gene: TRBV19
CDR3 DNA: TGTGCCAGTAGTCTGGACAGTTCTGGAAACACCATATATTTT
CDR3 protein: CASSLDSSGNTIYF

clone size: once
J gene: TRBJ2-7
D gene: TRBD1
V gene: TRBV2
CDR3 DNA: TGTGCCAGCAGCCGTCTGACAGGGGCAAAATCCTACGAGCAGTACTTC
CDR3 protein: CASSRLTGAKSYEQYF

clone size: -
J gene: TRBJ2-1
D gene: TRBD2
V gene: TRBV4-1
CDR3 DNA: TGCGCCAGCAGCCAAGAGGGAAAGGCGGGAGTGGGCGGCGAGCAGTTCTTC
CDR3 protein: CASSQEGKAGVGGEQFF

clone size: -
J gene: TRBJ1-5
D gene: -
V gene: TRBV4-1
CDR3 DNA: TGCGCCAGCAGCCAAGAAGTGCGGTCCCCCAATCAGCCCCAGCATTTT
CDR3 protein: CASSQEVRSPNQPQHF

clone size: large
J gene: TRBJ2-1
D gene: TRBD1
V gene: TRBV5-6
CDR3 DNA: TGTGCCAGCAGCTTGGGGGACAGGGGATACAATGAGCAGTTCTTC
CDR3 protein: CASSLGDRGYNEQFF

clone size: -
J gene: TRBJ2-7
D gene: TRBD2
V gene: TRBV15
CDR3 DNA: TGTGCCACCAGCCGTTGGGAGGGACTAGCGGGGCACTACGAGCAGTACTTC
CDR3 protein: CATSRWEGLAGHYEQYF

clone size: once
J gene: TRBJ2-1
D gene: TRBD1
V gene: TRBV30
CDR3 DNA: TGTGCCTGGGTGGGGGACAGGGCGAGGTTCTTC
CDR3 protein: CAWVGDRARFF

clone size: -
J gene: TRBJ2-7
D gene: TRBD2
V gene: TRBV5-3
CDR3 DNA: TGTGCCAGAAGCTCACTACCGGGACTAGCGGGAGGACTATGTTCCTACGAGCAGTACTTC
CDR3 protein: CARSSLPGLAGGLCSYEQYF

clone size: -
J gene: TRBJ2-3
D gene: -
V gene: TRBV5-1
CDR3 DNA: TGCGCCAGCAGCCGGGATAGAGAGGCAGATACGCAGTATTTT
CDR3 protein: CASSRDREADTQYF

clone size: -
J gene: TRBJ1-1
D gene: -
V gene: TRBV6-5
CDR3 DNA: TGTGCCAGCGGTACGCGGGTGAACACTGAAGCTTTCTTT
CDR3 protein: CASGTRVNTEAFF

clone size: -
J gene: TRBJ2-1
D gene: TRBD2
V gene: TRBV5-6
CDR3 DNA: TGTGCCAGCAGCATCGGACCGGGGGGCTACAATGAGCAGTTCTTC
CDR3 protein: CASSIGPGGYNEQFF

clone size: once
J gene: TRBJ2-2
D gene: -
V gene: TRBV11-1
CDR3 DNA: TGTGCCAGCAGCTTTCTGGCGGGAGGGGAGCTGTTTTTT
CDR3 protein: CASSFLAGGELFF

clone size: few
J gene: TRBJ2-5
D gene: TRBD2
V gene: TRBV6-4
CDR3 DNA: TGTGCCAGCAGTGCCGTGGCGGGAGAGGGGCGAGAGACCCAGTACTTC
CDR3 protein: CASSAVAGEGRETQYF

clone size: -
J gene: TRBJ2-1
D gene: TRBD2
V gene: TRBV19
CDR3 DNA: TGTGCCAGTAGACGAGCGGGAGTAAACTACAATGAGCAGTTCTTC
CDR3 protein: CASRRAGVNYNEQFF

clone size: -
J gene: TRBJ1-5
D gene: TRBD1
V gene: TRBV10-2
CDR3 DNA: TGCGCCAGCAGTGCCGGACAGGGACATAGCAATCAGCCCCAGCATTTT
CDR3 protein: CASSAGQGHSNQPQHF

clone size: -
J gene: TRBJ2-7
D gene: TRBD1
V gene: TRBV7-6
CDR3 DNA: TGTGCCAGCAGATCCCGGGACAGGGGTGGTTCCTACGAGCAGTACTTC
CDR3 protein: CASRSRDRGGSYEQYF

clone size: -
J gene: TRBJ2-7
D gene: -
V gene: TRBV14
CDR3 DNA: TGTGCCAGCAGCGAAACGGGGTCTTACGAGCAGTACTTC
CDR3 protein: CASSETGSYEQYF

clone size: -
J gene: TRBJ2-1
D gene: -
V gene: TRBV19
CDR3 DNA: TGTGCCAGTAGCTCGACACTGAGCTCCTACAATGAGCAGTTCTTC
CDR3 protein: CASSSTLSSYNEQFF

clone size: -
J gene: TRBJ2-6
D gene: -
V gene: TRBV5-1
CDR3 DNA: TGCGCCAGCAGCTTGGACAGGGCTGGGGCCAACGTCCTGACTTTC
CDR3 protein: CASSLDRAGANVLTF

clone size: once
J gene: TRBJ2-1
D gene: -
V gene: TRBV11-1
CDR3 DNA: TGTGCCAGCAGCTTAGATCCGAGCTCCTACAATGAGCAGTTCTTC
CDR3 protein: CASSLDPSSYNEQFF

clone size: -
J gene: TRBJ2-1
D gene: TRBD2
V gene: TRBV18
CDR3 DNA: TGTGCCAGCTCACCCCCGGGACTAGGGTACAATGAGCAGTTCTTC
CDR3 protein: CASSPPGLGYNEQFF

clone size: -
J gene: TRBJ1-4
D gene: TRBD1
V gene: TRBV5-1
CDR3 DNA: TGCGCCAGCAGCCAAGGGACAGGGGGCATGATTGAAAAACTGTTTTTT
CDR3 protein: CASSQGTGGMIEKLFF

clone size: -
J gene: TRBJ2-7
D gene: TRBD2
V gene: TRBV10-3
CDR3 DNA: TGTGCCACAGCCGAGCCGGGACTAGCGATGGAGCAGTACTTC
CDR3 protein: CATAEPGLAMEQYF

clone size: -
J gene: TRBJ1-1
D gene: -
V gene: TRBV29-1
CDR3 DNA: TGCAGCGCAGGGGTAAGGGTAATGAACACTGAAGCTTTCTTT
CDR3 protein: CSAGVRVMNTEAFF

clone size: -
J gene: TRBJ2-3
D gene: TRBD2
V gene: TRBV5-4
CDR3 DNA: TGTGCCAGCAGCTGGATGGGACTAGCGGGCACAGATACGCAGTATTTT
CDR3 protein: CASSWMGLAGTDTQYF

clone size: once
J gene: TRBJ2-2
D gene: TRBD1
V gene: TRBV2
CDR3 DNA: TGTGCCAGCAGAAGAGGACAGGGGTCGAACACCGGGGAGCTGTTTTTT
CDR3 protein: CASRRGQGSNTGELFF

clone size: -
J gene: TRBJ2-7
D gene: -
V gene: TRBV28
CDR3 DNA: TGTGCCAGCAGTCCACCAGGGGCTACCTACGAGCAGTACTTC
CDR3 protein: CASSPPGATYEQYF

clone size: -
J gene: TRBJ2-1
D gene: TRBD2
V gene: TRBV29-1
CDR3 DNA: TGCAGCGTTAGGGTTAGCGGGAGTTCGGGCAATGAGCAGTTCTTC
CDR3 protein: CSVRVSGSSGNEQFF

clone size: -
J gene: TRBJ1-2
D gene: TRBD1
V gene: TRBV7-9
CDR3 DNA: TGTGCCAGCAGCTCCGGACAGGGGAACTATGGCTACACCTTC
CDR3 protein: CASSSGQGNYGYTF

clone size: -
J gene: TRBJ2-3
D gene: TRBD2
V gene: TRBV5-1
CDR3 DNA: TGCGCCAGCAGCGAGGGACTAGCGGTTAGCACAGATACGCAGTATTTT
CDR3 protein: CASSEGLAVSTDTQYF

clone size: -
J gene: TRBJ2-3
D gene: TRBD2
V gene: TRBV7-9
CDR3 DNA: TGTGCCAGCAGAGGGCGGGAGGGAGATCCAGATACGCAGTATTTT
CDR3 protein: CASRGREGDPDTQYF

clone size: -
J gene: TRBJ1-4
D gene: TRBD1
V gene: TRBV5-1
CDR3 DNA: TGCGCCAGCAGCTTGGGGACAGGGAGTTACGAAAAACTGTTTTTT
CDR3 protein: CASSLGTGSYEKLFF

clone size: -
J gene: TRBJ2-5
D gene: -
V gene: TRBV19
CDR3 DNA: TGTGCCAGTAAGGGCGGGCAAGAGACCCAGTACTTC
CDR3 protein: CASKGGQETQYF

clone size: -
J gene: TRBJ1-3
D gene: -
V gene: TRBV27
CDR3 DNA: TGTGCCAGCAGCCTGAGGAGGGCTGGAAACACCATATATTTT
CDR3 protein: CASSLRRAGNTIYF

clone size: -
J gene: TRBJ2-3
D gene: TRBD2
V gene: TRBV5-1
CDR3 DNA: TGCGCCAGCAGCTTGGGATTCGGGGGGGGAACAGATACGCAGTATTTT
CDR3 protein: CASSLGFGGGTDTQYF

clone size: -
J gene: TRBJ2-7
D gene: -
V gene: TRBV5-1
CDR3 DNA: TGCGCCAGCAGAGGGGGGGCCGAGCAGTACTTC
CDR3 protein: CASRGGAEQYF

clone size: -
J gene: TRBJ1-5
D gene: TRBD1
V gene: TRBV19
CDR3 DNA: TGTGCCAGTAGTGGGACAGGGGGAGGCAATCAGCCCCAGCATTTT
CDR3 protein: CASSGTGGGNQPQHF

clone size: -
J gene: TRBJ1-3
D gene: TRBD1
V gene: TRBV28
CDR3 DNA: TGTGCCAGCAGTTCACCTGCCGGGACAGGCTCTGGAAACACCATATATTTT
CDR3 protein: CASSSPAGTGSGNTIYF